This T cell receptor (beta chain) was captured by sequencing in a study of T-cell reconstitution after alpha-beta-depleted transplantation in children. CDR1 SGHDN and CDR2 FVKESK come from the germline V gene. The CDR3 consists of 13 residues. Trimming removed 4 bases from V and 6 bases from J, with 9 bases in between. The TCRbeta library was prepared with unique molecular identifiers. Using its own MiXCR run on the PCR reads, TCRdb lists one record per CDR3 protein. The data hold around 370,000 distinct CDR3 sequences, with 15% to 20% observed a single time. This clonotype was recorded many times. Its antigen remains unidentified. Study-level points and caveats: The origin of high day-60 TCRbeta diversity in some patients lay in surviving recipient T cells and thymic progenitors. Fresh T-cell production supplied most of the T-cell counts and diversity seen one year after transplant. Expanded graft clones, several hundred of them, were reportedly the source of alpha-beta T cells about two months after transplant.

The chain couples TRBV14 to TRBJ2-2; weak D call: TRBD1 (6 bases). The receptor's source is a male patient between 2 and 15 years old who had a stem cell transplant for acute lymphoblastic leukemia, so the T cells may come from the graft donor. The sample was PBMCs, mostly from graft donor cells, taken 360 days after TCRalphabeta/CD19-depleted stem cell transplant. The CDR3: CASSPRTAGELFF. CDR3 sequence (DNA): TGTGCCAGCAGCCCACGGACAGCCGGGGAGCTGTTTTTT.